Listed here are 28 T cell receptor beta chains from one sample, sequenced in a study of cytomegalovirus exposure and HLA in healthy donors. Both 60 Vbeta primers and 13 Jbeta primers went into the PCR. Assay: immunoSEQ multiplex PCR; the TCRdb copy retains only in-frame clones and omits some. The table shows approximately 140,000 clones, with just over 70% occurring only once. Specimen: PBMCs. The receptor source for this set is a woman aged 60 to 75 in good health and CMV-seropositive.

The genes are TRBV7-8 and TRBJ2-3; 10 nucleotides align to TRBD2. Trimming cost V 5 bases and J 2 bases; bases outside gene matches: 7. Germline CDR1 SGHVS, CDR2 FQNEAQ. CDR3 length: 16 residues. In DNA, the CDR3 is TGTGCCAGCAGCCGCCGACTAGCGGGTCCCACAGATACGCAGTATTTT. Amino acids: CASSRRLAGPTDTQYF.

The chain carries TRBV6-1 and TRBJ2-3, with D tentatively TRBD1 (5 bases). The CDR3 totals 13 residues. With 2 bases removed from V and 6 bases from J, the gap between germline ends came to 9 bases. Germline V gene lookup returns CDR1 MNHNS and CDR2 SASEGT. CDR3 in amino acids: CASSEQGMDTQYF. The CDR3 nucleotides read TGTGCCAGCAGTGAACAGGGCATGGATACGCAGTATTTT.

CDR3 sequence: CSVGKENEKLFF. In DNA form, the CDR3 reads TGCAGCGTTGGTAAGGAGAATGAAAAACTGTTTTTT. The gene calls are TRBV29-1 and TRBJ1-4, with D uncertain. There are 12 residues in the CDR3. Germline CDR1 SQVTM, CDR2 ANQGSEA. V dropped 4 bases and J dropped 5 bases, with 8 bases sitting between them. Full variable domain (rest looked up from reference TRBV29-1 and TRBJ1-4): SAVISQKPSRDICQRGTSLTIQCQVDSQVTMMFWYRQQPGQSLTLIATANQGSEATYESGFVIDKFPISRPNLTFSTLTVSNMSPEDSSIYLCSVGKENEKLFFGSGTQLSVL.

The gene calls are TRBV6-1 and TRBJ1-2; D perhaps matches TRBD1 (6 bases). V was trimmed by 6 bases and J by 4 bases, leaving 18 bases between them. Germline CDR1 MNHNS, CDR2 SASEGT. CDR3 length equals 15 residues. Written as DNA, the CDR3 is TGTGCCAGCAGCCAGGCCCAGGGGTCAGGCTATGGCTACACCTTC. Amino acids: CASSQAQGSGYGYTF.

The DNA for the CDR3 is TGCAGCGGTACCAGGGGGCCCCGAGAGACCCAGTACTTC. Residues: CSGTRGPRETQYF. This sequence joins TRBV29-1 and TRBJ2-5; 8 bases agree with TRBD1. V was pared by 7 bases and J by 4 bases, with 8 bases of the junction left unmatched. Germline V gene data show CDR1 as SQVTM and CDR2 as ANQGSEA. CDR3 length: 13 residues.

The chain recombines TRBV19 with TRBJ2-7; perhaps TRBD1 as D (6 bases). Germline assignment: CDR1 LNHDA and CDR2 SQIVND (reference sequence). The CDR3 spans 14 residues. The germline V and J ends were trimmed by 0 bases and 5 bases, with 11 bases remaining between them. CDR3 amino acids: CASSIEGAADEQYF. The CDR3 bases are TGTGCCAGTAGTATAGAGGGGGCAGCGGACGAGCAGTACTTC.

The chain is built from TRBV6-6 and TRBJ2-3; 8 nucleotides line up with TRBD2. CDR3 length: 15 amino acids. The germline CDR1 and CDR2 sequences are MNHNY and SVGAGI (reference sequence). With 0 bases clipped from V and 6 bases from J, the junction kept 5 bases outside the gene matches. CDR3 protein: CASSYSGGGMDTQYF. The CDR3 DNA is TGTGCCAGCAGTTACTCAGGCGGGGGGATGGATACGCAGTATTTT.

The rearrangement joins TRBV5-6 to TRBJ2-5; D is unclear. The CDR3 has 12 residues. V lost 1 base to trimming and J lost 5 bases, with 6 bases between them. The germline gives CDR1 SGHDT, CDR2 YYEEEE. The CDR3 loop is CASSLPRETQYF. DNA of the CDR3: TGTGCCAGCAGCTTGCCTCGGGAGACCCAGTACTTC.

The chain carries TRBV5-1 and TRBJ1-1; D gene unclear. Germline-derived CDR1 and CDR2 are SGHRS and YFSETQ. The ends were cut back, 2 bases at V and 11 bases at J, with 19 bases in the middle. The CDR3 sequence is 14 residues long. CDR3 loop: CASSFEAGWSWAFF. CDR3 coding DNA: TGCGCCAGCAGCTTCGAGGCGGGGTGGTCGTGGGCTTTCTTT.

This chain uses TRBV25-1 with TRBJ2-1; 7 bases are a match to TRBD2. The germline V gene has CDR1 MGHDK and CDR2 SYGVNS. The V segment lost 1 base and the J segment 7 bases; nucleotides outside the gene matches: 7. CDR3 length: 15 residues. The CDR3 bases are TGTGCCAGCAGTGAATGGGGCAGCGGGGAAAATGAGCAGTTCTTC. Translating gives CASSEWGSGENEQFF.

The V and J genes are TRBV5-1 and TRBJ2-2, with 9 bases fitting TRBD1. From germline, CDR1 is SGHRS and CDR2 YFSETQ. J lost 3 bases, V lost 0 bases, and 3 bases had no gene match. CDR3 length: 16 amino acids. This chain's CDR3 is CASSLEGQGYTGELFF. The CDR3 region has the DNA TGCGCCAGCAGCTTGGAGGGACAGGGTTACACCGGGGAGCTGTTTTTT. Based on the CDR3 plus reference TRBV5-1 and TRBJ2-2, the full variable domain is KAGVTQTPRYLIKTRGQQVTLSCSPISGHRSVSWYQQTPGQGLQFLFEYFSETQRNKGNFPGRFSGRQFSNSRSEMNVSTLELGDSALYLCASSLEGQGYTGELFFGEGSRLTVL.

Only a few counts were recorded for this clone. The chain joins TRBV6-6 to TRBJ1-1; D is undetermined. The CDR3 extends over 12 amino acids. Trimming cost V 0 bases and J 11 bases, with 10 bases left between them. The germline CDR1 and CDR2 sequences are MNHNY and SVGAGI (reference sequence). CDR3 sequence (DNA): TGTGCCAGCAGTTACTCCAAAGCGGTGGCTTTCTTT. Its translation: CASSYSKAVAFF.

The chain joins TRBV5-1 to TRBJ2-1; 9 nucleotides agree with TRBD2. Germline trimming cut 5 bases from V and 3 bases from J; bases unmatched to any gene: 9. The germline gives CDR1 SGHRS, CDR2 YFSETQ. The CDR3 spans 16 residues. The CDR3 DNA reads as TGCGCCAGCAGGTTCGCCCCTAGCGGGAACTACAATGAGCAGTTCTTC. This codes for CASRFAPSGNYNEQFF.

J is TRBJ1-4 and V is TRBV9, with 8 bases lining up with TRBD1. Germline CDR1 reads SGDLS; CDR2 reads YYNGEE. The CDR3 runs to 14 residues. The junction had 6 bases not matched to a gene; V was cut back by 5 bases and J by 6 bases. CDR3 sequence: CASRPGTGDEKLFF. The CDR3 region has the DNA TGTGCCAGCAGACCAGGGACAGGTGATGAAAAACTGTTTTTT.

This clone occurred once. The rearrangement joins TRBV7-9 to TRBJ1-1; D not certain. The CDR3 consists of 12 residues. V was trimmed by 0 bases and J by 7 bases, leaving 6 bases between them. The germline gives CDR1 SEHNR, CDR2 FQNEAQ (reference sequence). This CDR3 is CASSLAGSEAFF. DNA for the CDR3: TGTGCCAGCAGCTTAGCGGGGAGTGAAGCTTTCTTT.

This clone has a handful of counts. CDR3 protein: CASSPGTAEQYF. CDR3 nucleotide sequence: TGTGCCAGCAGTCCCGGGACAGCCGAGCAGTACTTC. The chain has TRBV27 and TRBJ2-7; TRBD1 matches 7 bases. V lost 5 bases to trimming and J lost 6 bases; unmatched junction nucleotides: 4. The CDR3 contains 12 residues. Germline CDR1 MNHEY, CDR2 SMNVEV (reference sequence).

V is TRBV7-6 and J is TRBJ2-2; no clear D gene. Trimming left V 1 base short and J 1 base short, with 7 bases between. The CDR3 sequence is 15 residues long. Germline V gives CDR1 SGHVS, CDR2 FNYEAQ. The CDR3 protein is CASSLVAVNTGELFF. The DNA of the CDR3 is TGTGCCAGCAGCTTAGTGGCAGTGAACACCGGGGAGCTGTTTTTT.

CDR3 in amino acids: CASSLDRGADTQYF. The CDR3 coding sequence is TGTGCCAGCAGCTTAGACAGGGGAGCAGATACGCAGTATTTT. The chain combines TRBV11-1 with TRBJ2-3; 7 nucleotides agree with TRBD1. The V and J ends lost 1 base and 4 bases, in that order; junction bases with no gene match: 2. The CDR3 has 14 residues. CDR1 is SGHAT, CDR2 FQDESV, per germline (reference sequence).

This clone showed up just once. The chain recombines TRBV10-3 with TRBJ2-3; D is unresolved. The CDR3 loop spans 14 amino acids. The germline V gene has CDR1 ENHRY and CDR2 SYGVKD. V was clipped by 8 bases and J by 1 base, with 13 bases between them. The chain's CDR3 is CAIERQRGTDTQYF. The CDR3 DNA is TGTGCCATCGAACGGCAGCGAGGCACAGATACGCAGTATTTT.

This rearrangement joins TRBV10-3 to TRBJ2-7, with 10 bases fitting TRBD1. CDR1 is ENHRY and CDR2 is SYGVKD in the germline V gene. Unmatched junction bases numbered 6, after V lost 1 base and J lost 6 bases. The CDR3 sequence is 15 residues long. The CDR3 loop is CAISELGQGQSEQYF. The CDR3 nucleotides read TGTGCCATCAGTGAGTTGGGACAGGGGCAATCCGAGCAGTACTTC.

V and J are TRBV5-1 and TRBJ2-1, with 7 bases that match TRBD2. Germline CDR1 is SGHRS and CDR2 is YFSETQ. This CDR3 has 16 residues. J lost 0 bases, V lost 1 base, and 4 bases had no gene match. CDR3 protein: CASSLYGGSSYNEQFF. In nucleotides, the CDR3 is TGCGCCAGCAGCTTGTACGGGGGGAGCTCCTACAATGAGCAGTTCTTC.

Turning to this clone: The germline gene is not matched at one end of the junction; a read error may be the cause. The rearrangement links TRBV7-9 to TRBJ1-1, with D unclear. This CDR3 has 15 residues. In germline, CDR1 is SEHNR, CDR2 FQNEAQ (reference sequence). The CDR3 spells CSSITFKTLNTEAFF. The CDR3 DNA sequence: TGTTCCAGCATCACATTCAAGACTTTGAACACTGAAGCTTTCTTT.

This chain joins TRBV19 and TRBJ2-7, with 9 positions matching TRBD1. J lost 2 bases, V lost 5 bases, and 4 bases had no gene match. The germline V gene has CDR1 LNHDA and CDR2 SQIVND (reference sequence). The CDR3 is 14 amino acids. The CDR3 DNA reads TGTGCCAGTAGTCAACAGGGGGCTCCCTACGAGCAGTACTTC. This codes for CASSQQGAPYEQYF.

The CDR3 DNA reads as TGCGCCAGCAGCTTGGGGGCAGATCAAGAGACCCAGTACTTC. Its protein is CASSLGADQETQYF. The J gene is TRBJ2-5, the V gene TRBV5-1; D gene unclear. This CDR3 comprises 14 residues. The germline V gene has CDR1 SGHRS and CDR2 YFSETQ. Deletions cut 0 bases from V and 2 bases from J, with 8 bases between.

V is TRBV7-8 and J is TRBJ2-2; TRBD2 matches 13 bases. V dropped 5 bases and J dropped 6; count of bases not matched to a gene: 3. The CDR3 extends over 15 amino acids. Germline values: CDR1 SGHVS, CDR2 FQNEAQ. The CDR3 DNA is TGTGCCAGCAGCCCGGGACTAGCGGGGCCCGGGGAGCTGTTTTTT. It yields the protein CASSPGLAGPGELFF.

A few counts support this clone. A junction end diverges from the germline sequence, so it may reflect a read error. The V call is TRBV6-1, the J call TRBJ1-2, with D possibly matching TRBD1 (6 bases). The V gene's germline CDR1 is MNHNS and CDR2 SASEGT. The CDR3 has 13 amino acids. In DNA, the CDR3 is TGTGCCAGCAGTGAAGTCGGAGCGAATACAGGGCGTTTC. It is translated as CASSEVGANTGRF.

In its sample, this clone was seen a few times. V usage is TRBV13 and J usage is TRBJ2-7; 14 bases match TRBD2. V lost 5 bases, J lost 2 bases, and 2 bases stayed unmatched. Looked up from germline, CDR1 is PRHDT and CDR2 is FYEKMQ (reference sequence). The CDR3 loop spans 15 amino acids. CDR3 coding DNA: TGTGCCAGCAGCGCGGGACTAGCGGGAGCCTACGAGCAGTACTTC. This sequence encodes CASSAGLAGAYEQYF.

The gene calls are TRBV10-2 and TRBJ2-7; TRBD1 might be the D (5 bases). Germline CDR1 is WSHSY and CDR2 is SAAADI. V was trimmed by 2 bases and J by 2 bases, leaving 7 bases between them. This CDR3 is 13 amino acids long. CDR3 nucleotide sequence: TGCGCCAGCAGTGAGGCAGGGACCTACGAGCAGTACTTC. The encoded protein is CASSEAGTYEQYF.